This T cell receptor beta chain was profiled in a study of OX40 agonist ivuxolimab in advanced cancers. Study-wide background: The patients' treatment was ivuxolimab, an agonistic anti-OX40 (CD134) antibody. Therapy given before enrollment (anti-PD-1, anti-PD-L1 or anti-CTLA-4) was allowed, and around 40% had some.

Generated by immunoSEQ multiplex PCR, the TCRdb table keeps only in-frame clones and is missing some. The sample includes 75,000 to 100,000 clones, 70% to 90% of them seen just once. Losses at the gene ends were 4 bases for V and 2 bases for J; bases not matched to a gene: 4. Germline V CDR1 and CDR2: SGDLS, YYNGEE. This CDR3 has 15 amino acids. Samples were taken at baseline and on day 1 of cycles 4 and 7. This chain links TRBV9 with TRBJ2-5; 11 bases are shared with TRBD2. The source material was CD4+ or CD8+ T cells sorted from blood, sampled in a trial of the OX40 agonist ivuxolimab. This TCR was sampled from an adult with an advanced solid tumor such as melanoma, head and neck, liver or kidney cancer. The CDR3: CASSSGLADQETQYF. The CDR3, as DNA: TGTGCCAGCAGCTCGGGACTAGCGGATCAAGAGACCCAGTACTTC.